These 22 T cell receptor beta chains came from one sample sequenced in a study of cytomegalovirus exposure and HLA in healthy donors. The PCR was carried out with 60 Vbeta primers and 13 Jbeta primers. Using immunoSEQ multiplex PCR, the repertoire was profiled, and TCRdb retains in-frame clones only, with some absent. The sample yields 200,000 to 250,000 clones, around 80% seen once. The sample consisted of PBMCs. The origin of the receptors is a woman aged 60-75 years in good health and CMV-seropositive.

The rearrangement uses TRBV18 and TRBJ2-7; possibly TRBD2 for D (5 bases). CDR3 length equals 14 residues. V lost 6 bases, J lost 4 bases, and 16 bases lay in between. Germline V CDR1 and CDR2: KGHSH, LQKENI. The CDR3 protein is CASSFGLPRYEQYF. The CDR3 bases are TGTGCCAGCTCTTTTGGACTGCCCAGATACGAGCAGTACTTC.

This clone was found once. The CDR3 bases are TGTGCCAGCAGTTCACTAGCGGATTCCGTCCCAGATACGCAGTATTTT. Protein sequence: CASSSLADSVPDTQYF. The chain has TRBV27 and TRBJ2-3, with 8 positions matching TRBD2. Trimming cost V 4 bases and J 4 bases; bases outside gene matches: 10. In germline, CDR1 is MNHEY, CDR2 SMNVEV (reference sequence). The CDR3 sequence is 16 residues long.

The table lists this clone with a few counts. As DNA, the CDR3 is TGCGCCAGCAGCTTGAGGGTCGAGGGTGGAAAAGAGCAGTACTTC. Its translation: CASSLRVEGGKEQYF. V and J are TRBV5-1 and TRBJ2-5, with a weak D call TRBD2 (5 bases). Per the germline V gene, CDR1 is SGHRS and CDR2 is YFSETQ. This CDR3 contains 15 residues. Trimming shortened V by 1 base and J by 11 bases, and 21 bases separated the two germline ends.

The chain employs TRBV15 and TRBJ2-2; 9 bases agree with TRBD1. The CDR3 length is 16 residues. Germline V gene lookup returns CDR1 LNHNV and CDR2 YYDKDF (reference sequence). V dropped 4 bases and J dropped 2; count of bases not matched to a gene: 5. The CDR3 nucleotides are TGTGCCACCAGCACTCCGGGACAGGGTAACACCGGGGAGCTGTTTTTT. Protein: CATSTPGQGNTGELFF.

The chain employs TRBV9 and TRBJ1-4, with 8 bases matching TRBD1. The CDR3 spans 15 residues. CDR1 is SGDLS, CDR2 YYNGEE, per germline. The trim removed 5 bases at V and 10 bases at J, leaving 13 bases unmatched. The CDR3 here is CASSAGQGSMIKLFF. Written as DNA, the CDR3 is TGTGCCAGCAGTGCCGGACAGGGCTCTATGATAAAACTGTTTTTT.

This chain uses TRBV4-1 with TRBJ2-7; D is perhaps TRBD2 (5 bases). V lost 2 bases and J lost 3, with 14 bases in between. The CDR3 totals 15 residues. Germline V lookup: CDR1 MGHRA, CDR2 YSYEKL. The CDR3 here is CASSQLSSRDYEQYF. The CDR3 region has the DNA TGCGCCAGCAGCCAATTGTCTAGCCGGGACTACGAGCAGTACTTC.

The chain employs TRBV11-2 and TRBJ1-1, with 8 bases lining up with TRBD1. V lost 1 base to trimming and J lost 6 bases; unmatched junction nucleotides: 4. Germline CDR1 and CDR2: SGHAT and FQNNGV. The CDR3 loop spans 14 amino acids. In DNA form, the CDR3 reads TGTGCCAGCAGCTTAGGGACAGGGCCTTCTGAAGCTTTCTTT. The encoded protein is CASSLGTGPSEAFF. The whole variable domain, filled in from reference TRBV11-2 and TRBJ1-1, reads EAGVAQSPRYKIIEKRQSVAFWCNPISGHATLYWYQQILGQGPKLLIQFQNNGVVDDSQLPKDRFSAERLKGVDSTLKIQPAKLEDSAVYLCASSLGTGPSEAFFGQGTRLTVV.

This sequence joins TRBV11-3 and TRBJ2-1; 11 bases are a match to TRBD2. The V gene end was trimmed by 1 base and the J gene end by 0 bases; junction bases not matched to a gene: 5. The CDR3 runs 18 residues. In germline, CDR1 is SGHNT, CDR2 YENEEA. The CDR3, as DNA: TGTGCCAGCAGCTTAGGAGGGACTAGCGGTAGCTCCTACAATGAGCAGTTCTTC. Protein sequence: CASSLGGTSGSSYNEQFF. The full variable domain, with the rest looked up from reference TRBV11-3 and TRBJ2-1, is EAGVVQSPRYKIIEKKQPVAFWCNPISGHNTLYWYLQNLGQGPELLIRYENEEAVDDSQLPKDRFSAERLKGVDSTLKIQPAELGDSAVYLCASSLGGTSGSSYNEQFFGPGTRLTVL.

The CDR3 bases are TGTGCCAGCAGGCTATACCAGGGGGTAGGGACTGAAGCTTTCTTT. It is translated as CASRLYQGVGTEAFF. This chain connects TRBV27 to TRBJ1-1; TRBD1 agrees at 7 bases. Germline loops: CDR1 MNHEY, CDR2 SMNVEV (reference sequence). V was clipped by 6 bases and J by 5 bases; unmatched bases: 12. This CDR3 region has 15 residues.

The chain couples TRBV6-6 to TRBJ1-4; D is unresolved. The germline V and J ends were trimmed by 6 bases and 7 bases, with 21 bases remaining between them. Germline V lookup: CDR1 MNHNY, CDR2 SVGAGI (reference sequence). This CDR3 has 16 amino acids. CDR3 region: CASSPGGRAYSEKLFF. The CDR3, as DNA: TGTGCCAGCAGCCCCGGCGGGAGGGCCTACAGTGAAAAACTGTTTTTT.

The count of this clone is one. The CDR3 region is CASSDSASGLYEQYF. The CDR3 DNA follows: TGTGCCAGCAGTGATTCAGCTAGCGGCCTATACGAGCAGTACTTC. V and J are TRBV25-1 and TRBJ2-7; 7 nucleotides agree with TRBD2. The germline V gene encodes CDR1 MGHDK and CDR2 SYGVNS. The ends lost 3 bases at V and 4 bases at J; junction bases unmatched: 9. CDR3 length equals 15 residues.

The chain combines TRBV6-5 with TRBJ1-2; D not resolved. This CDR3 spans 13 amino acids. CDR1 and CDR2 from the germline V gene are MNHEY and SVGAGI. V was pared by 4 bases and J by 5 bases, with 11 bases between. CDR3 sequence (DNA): TGTGCCAGCAGTTCCGACCGCGGTTATGGCTACACCTTC. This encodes CASSSDRGYGYTF.

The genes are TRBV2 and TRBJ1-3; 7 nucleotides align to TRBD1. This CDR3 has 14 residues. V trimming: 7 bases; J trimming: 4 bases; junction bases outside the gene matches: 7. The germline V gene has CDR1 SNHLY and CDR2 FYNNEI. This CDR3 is CASKRTGDGNTIYF. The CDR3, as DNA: TGTGCCAGCAAGAGGACAGGCGACGGAAACACCATATATTTT.

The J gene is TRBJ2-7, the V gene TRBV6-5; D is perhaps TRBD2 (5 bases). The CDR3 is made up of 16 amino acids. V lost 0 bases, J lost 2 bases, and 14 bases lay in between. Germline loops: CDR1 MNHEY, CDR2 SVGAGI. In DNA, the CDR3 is TGTGCCAGCAGTTACTCAGCTCTTTCCGGGGCCTACGAGCAGTACTTC. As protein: CASSYSALSGAYEQYF.

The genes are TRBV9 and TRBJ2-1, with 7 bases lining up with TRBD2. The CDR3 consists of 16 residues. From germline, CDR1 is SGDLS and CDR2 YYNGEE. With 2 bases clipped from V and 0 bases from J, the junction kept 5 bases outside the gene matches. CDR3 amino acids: CASSVWGGSSYNEQFF. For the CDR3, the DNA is TGTGCCAGCAGCGTTTGGGGGGGAAGCTCCTACAATGAGCAGTTCTTC. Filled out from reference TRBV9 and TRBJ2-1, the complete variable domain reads DSGVTQTPKHLITATGQRVTLRCSPRSGDLSVYWYQQSLDQGLQFLIQYYNGEERAKGNILERFSAQQFPDLHSELNLSSLELGDSALYFCASSVWGGSSYNEQFFGPGTRLTVL.

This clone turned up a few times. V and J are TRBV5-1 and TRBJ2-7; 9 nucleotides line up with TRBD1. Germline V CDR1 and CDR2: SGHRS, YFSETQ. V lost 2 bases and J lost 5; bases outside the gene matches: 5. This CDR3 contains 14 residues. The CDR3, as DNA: TGCGCCAGCAGCTTCGCGGACAGGGGCGACGAGCAGTACTTC. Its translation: CASSFADRGDEQYF.

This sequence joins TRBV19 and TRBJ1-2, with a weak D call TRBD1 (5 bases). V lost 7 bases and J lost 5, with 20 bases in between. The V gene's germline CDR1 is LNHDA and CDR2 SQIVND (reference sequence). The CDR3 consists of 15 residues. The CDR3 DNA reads TGTGCCAGTACCGCCCCATCGGGGGGGAGTTATGGCTACACCTTC. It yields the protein CASTAPSGGSYGYTF.

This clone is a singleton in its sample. This CDR3 is CAIRTATNEKLFF. Here the CDR3 DNA reads TGTGCCATCCGGACAGCAACTAATGAAAAACTGTTTTTT. V is TRBV6-5 and J is TRBJ1-4; D perhaps matches TRBD1 (6 bases). Germline V gene lookup returns CDR1 MNHEY and CDR2 SVGAGI. The CDR3 spans 13 residues. V lost 10 bases and J 0 bases, leaving 9 bases between the germline ends.

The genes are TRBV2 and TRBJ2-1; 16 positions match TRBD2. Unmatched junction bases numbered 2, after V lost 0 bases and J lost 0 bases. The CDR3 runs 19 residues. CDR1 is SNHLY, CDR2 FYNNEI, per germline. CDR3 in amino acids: CASSEAGLAGGPSYNEQFF. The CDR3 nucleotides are TGTGCCAGCAGTGAAGCGGGACTAGCGGGAGGGCCCTCCTACAATGAGCAGTTCTTC.

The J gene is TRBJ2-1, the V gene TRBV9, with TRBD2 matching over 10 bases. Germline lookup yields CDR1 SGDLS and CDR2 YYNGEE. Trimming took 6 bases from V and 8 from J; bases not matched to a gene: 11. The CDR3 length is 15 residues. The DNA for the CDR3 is TGTGCCAGCACAGCGACAGCGGGAGGGCCCTATGAGCAGTTCTTC. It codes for CASTATAGGPYEQFF.

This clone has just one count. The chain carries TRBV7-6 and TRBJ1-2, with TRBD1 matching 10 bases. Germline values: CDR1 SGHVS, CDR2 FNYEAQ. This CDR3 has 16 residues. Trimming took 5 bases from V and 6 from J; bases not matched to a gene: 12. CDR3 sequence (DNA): TGTGCCAGCAGCCAGGTGGGGGGACAGGGGCCCGATGGCTACACCTTC. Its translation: CASSQVGGQGPDGYTF.

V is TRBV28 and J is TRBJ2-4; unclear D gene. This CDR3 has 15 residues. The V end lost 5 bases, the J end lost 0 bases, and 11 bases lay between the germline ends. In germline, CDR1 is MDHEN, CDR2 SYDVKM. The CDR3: CASSPHNLAKNIQYF. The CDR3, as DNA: TGTGCCAGCAGTCCGCACAACCTAGCCAAAAACATTCAGTACTTC.